The present entry profiles one T cell receptor (beta chain) with its context. Participants, 18 to 89 years old, spanned under 30 US areas. Per the original methods: Estimated nucleated cell counts came from reference gene primer amplification. The data were produced by immunoSEQ multiplex PCR, yet TCRdb's version contains in-frame clones alone and is incomplete. That table gives V, J and clone size, and the DNA gave D and trimming. Here the sample spans under 200,000 clones, roughly 90% being singletons. These data come from a study of blood T cell repertoires in COVID-19. On the study more broadly: Whether acute or convalescent, the COVID-19 samples came from the United States, Italy and Spain. The analysed material was cDNA or gDNA that came from T cells, B-cell-depleted T cells, or PBMCs.

The TCR comes from a woman between 18 and 30 years old who had recovered from COVID-19. The sequenced sample consisted of PBMCs or T cells enriched from blood (not recorded which).

The CDR3 bases are TGTGCCAGCAGCCAGATCGCAGCGCCCTGGGAGACCCAGTACTTC. As protein: CASSQIAAPWETQYF. The chain joins TRBV3-1 (or the pseudogene TRBV3-2) to TRBJ2-5; no definite D call. Trimming took off 3 bases at V and 5 bases at J, with 16 bases between the two ends. Germline V gene lookup returns CDR1 LGHDT and CDR2 YNNKEL (reference sequence). The length of the CDR3 is 15 residues.